This T cell receptor (beta chain) appears in the sequencing data of a study of T cell responses to AZD1222 COVID-19 vaccine. TCRdb's table, derived via immunoSEQ multiplex PCR, lists solely in-frame clones and lacks some. The sample lists 98,000 or so clones; roughly 83% were seen once. The receptor's source is an adult who received the AZD1222 COVID-19 vaccine. The sequenced sample was peripheral blood, obtained 28 days after the second AZD1222 dose.

The DNA for the CDR3 is TGCGCCAGCAGTCCGACAGGGCTAGGGTACGAGCAGTACTTC. This gives the protein CASSPTGLGYEQYF. The chain combines TRBV23-1 with TRBJ2-7; 7 bases agree with TRBD1. TRBV23-1 is flagged as an ORF with uncertain function. The J segment lost 4 bases and the V segment lost 4 bases, leaving 7 bases of the junction unmatched. The CDR3 loop spans 14 amino acids.